The source of this TCR beta chain is a study of CD8+ T cells in alopecia areata. Regarding the study as a whole: Alopecia totalis/universalis scalp especially showed more expanded CD8+ clones than normal scalp.

As the sequencing template, cDNA was produced by extracting RNA and reverse transcribing it. This table comes from immunoSEQ multiplex PCR, and its TCRdb copy is limited to in-frame clones, with some not included. The profile shows 170,000 or so clones, roughly 63% of them singletons. Germline V gene sequence: CDR1 SQVTM, CDR2 ANQGSEA. The CDR3 is made up of 14 amino acids. V gave up 7 bases and J gave up 1 base, with 13 bases separating them. On this clone: Its antigen is undetermined.

Sorting of PBMCs yielded the CD4+ and CD8+ T cells. The input for sequencing was CD4+ T cells sorted from blood, taken at week 0. The chain recombines TRBV29-1 with TRBJ2-2; D is perhaps TRBD1 (5 bases). The receptor's source is a human donor with alopecia areata. Here the CDR3 DNA reads TGCAGCGGATTAGAAGACAGGAACACCGGGGAGCTGTTTTTT. Protein: CSGLEDRNTGELFF.